This TCR beta chain came from a study of OX40 agonist ivuxolimab in advanced cancers. A note on the overall study: Ivuxolimab, which targeted the costimulatory receptor OX40 (CD134), was an agonistic, fully human IgG2 monoclonal antibody. Intravenous ivuxolimab was administered to patients every 2 weeks at six dose levels: 0.01, 0.1, 0.3, 1.5, 3 and 10 mg/kg. Of the approximately 50 dose-escalation patients, hepatocellular carcinoma was present in around 19, melanoma in approximately 15, renal cell carcinoma in 9 and head and neck cancer in 9. A male proportion of roughly 85% and a mean age of 60 years, ranging from 23 to 79, were recorded for the dose-escalation cohort. Patients were allowed to have had prior anti-PD-1, anti-PD-L1 or anti-CTLA-4 therapy, and 40% to 45% of the dose-escalation patients had previously received checkpoint inhibitors. Three dose-escalation patients achieved partial responses, one with hepatocellular carcinoma and two with cutaneous melanoma. The purpose of peripheral TCRbeta sequencing was to test whether ivuxolimab changed TCR sequence diversity and led to clonal T-cell expansion. The paper describes the monotherapy dose-escalation part (N ≈ 52 patients) of the phase I trial of ivuxolimab.

The study at large found these results: Low levels of normalized T-cell clonal expansion were also seen in some patients who did not respond. Antigen specificity was not determined for the clonally expanded peripheral T cells. After ivuxolimab, CD8+ T cells had more expanded clones than CD4+ T cells on average. At doses of 0.1 to 3.0 mg/kg, clonal expansion of both CD4+ and CD8+ T cells in blood was seen between baseline and week 6. In the 0.1-3.0 mg/kg groups, partial responders were among the patients with the lowest normalized peripheral clonal expansion, particularly in CD8+ T cells.

This clone was detected a few times. Its target antigen remains unknown. Base-call qualities are not available, and no considerably larger clone is one nucleotide away. To sequence the TCRbeta CDR3 region, genomic DNA was isolated from the sorted cells. The immunoSEQ Assay was used for sequencing of TCRbeta CDR3 regions. TCRdb holds this immuneACCESS table with in-frame rearrangements only. Some clones are missing; in checked studies, unresolved V genes explain under half, and the rest has no known cause. The sample records about 60,000 clones, roughly 90% of which are singletons. In total, the top ten clones hold 5.5% to 8.5% of the sample. The trial excluded patients who had a history of autoimmune disease or who were on systemic immunosuppression. Peripheral blood for TCR sequencing was collected from all dose cohorts at baseline, on cycle 4 day 1, and on cycle 7 day 1. Samples came from an open-label, multicenter, first-in-human phase I dose-escalation trial of ivuxolimab. The trial enrolled adults with locally advanced or metastatic head and neck squamous cell, hepatocellular, melanoma or renal cell carcinoma. Before TCR sequencing, CD4+ and CD8+ T cells were separately sorted from peripheral blood.

The sequencing here drew on CD4+ or CD8+ T cells sorted from blood, taken in a trial of the OX40 agonist ivuxolimab. This receptor was identified in an adult with an advanced solid tumor such as melanoma, head and neck, liver or kidney cancer.

In nucleotide form, the sequence is TGTGCCAGCAGTACGACAGGGGGAAATCAGCCCCAGCATTTT. The encoded protein is CASSTTGGNQPQHF. Recombination joined TRBV6-6 with TRBJ1-5, with 9 bases in between that match TRBD1. From a lookup of the germline V gene (reference sequence), CDR1 and CDR2 are MNHNY and SVGAGI. The CDR3 has 14 amino acids, counting the end cysteine and phenylalanine. Solely the CDR3 DNA is kept, with 42 bases framed from the first base. Trimming takes 5 bases off V and 4 bases off J; junction bases not matched to a gene: 3.